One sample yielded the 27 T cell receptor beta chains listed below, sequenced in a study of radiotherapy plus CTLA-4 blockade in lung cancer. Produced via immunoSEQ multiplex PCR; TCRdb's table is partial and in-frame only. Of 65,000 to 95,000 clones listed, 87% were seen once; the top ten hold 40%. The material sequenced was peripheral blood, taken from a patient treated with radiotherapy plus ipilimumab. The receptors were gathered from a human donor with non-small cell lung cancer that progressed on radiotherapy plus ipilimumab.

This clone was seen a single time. CDR3 sequence reads: CASSQKGGPYEQYV. CDR3 DNA: TGTGCCAGCAGCCAAAAGGGGGGGCCCTACGAGCAGTACGTC. The genes are TRBV16 and TRBJ2-7; D may be TRBD2 (7 bases). The CDR3 runs to 14 residues. V lost 2 bases to trimming and J lost 2 bases, with 10 bases between them. Germline V gives CDR1 KGHSY, CDR2 FQNENV.

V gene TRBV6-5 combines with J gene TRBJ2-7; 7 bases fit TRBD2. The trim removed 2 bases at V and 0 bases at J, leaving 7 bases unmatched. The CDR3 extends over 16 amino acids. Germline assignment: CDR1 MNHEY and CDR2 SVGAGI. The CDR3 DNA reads TGTGCCAGCAGTTACCGGGCGGGAGCTTCCTCCTACGAGCAGTACTTC. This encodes CASSYRAGASSYEQYF.

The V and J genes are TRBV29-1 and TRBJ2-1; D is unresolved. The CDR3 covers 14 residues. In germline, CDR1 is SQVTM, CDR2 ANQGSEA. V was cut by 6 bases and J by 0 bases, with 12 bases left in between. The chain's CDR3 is CSVTTESSYNEQFF. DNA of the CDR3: TGCAGCGTGACGACCGAAAGCTCCTACAATGAGCAGTTCTTC.

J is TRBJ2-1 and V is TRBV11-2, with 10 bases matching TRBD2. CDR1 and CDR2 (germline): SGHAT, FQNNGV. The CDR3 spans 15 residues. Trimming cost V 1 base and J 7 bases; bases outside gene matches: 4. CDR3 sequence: CASSLASGSWNEQFF. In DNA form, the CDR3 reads TGTGCCAGCAGCTTAGCTAGCGGGAGTTGGAATGAGCAGTTCTTC.

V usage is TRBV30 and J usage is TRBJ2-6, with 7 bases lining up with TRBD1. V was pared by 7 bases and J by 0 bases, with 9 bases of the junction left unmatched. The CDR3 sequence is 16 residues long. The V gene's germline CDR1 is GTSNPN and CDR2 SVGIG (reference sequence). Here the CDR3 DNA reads TGTGCCTTCTCGAGAACAGGGGTCTCTGGGGCCAACGTCCTGACTTTC. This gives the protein CAFSRTGVSGANVLTF.

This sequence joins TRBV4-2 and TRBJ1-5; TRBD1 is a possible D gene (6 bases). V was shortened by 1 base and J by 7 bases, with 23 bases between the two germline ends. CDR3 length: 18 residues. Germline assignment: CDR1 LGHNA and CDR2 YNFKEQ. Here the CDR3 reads CASSQGTGGGLDEQPQHF. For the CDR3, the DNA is TGTGCCAGCAGCCAAGGCACCGGCGGGGGGCTAGATGAACAGCCCCAGCATTTT.

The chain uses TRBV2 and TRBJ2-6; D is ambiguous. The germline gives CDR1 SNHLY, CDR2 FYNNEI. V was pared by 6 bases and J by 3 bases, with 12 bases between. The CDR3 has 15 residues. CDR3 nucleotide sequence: TGTGCCAGCAGCCTACTTAAAAGTGGGGCCAACGTCCTGACTTTC. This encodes CASSLLKSGANVLTF.

The CDR3: CAYPYSALSGANVLTF. The CDR3 DNA follows: TGTGCCTACCCGTATTCCGCCCTCTCTGGGGCCAACGTCCTGACTTTC. The chain links TRBV30 to TRBJ2-6; no reliable D call. The CDR3 is made up of 16 amino acids. CDR1 and CDR2 from the germline V gene are GTSNPN and SVGIG (reference sequence). The V and J ends lost 7 bases and 0 bases respectively, with 16 bases between them.

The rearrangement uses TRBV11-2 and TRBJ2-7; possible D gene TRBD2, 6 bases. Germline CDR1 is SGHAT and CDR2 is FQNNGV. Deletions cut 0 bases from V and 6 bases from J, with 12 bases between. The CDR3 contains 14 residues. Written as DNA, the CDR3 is TGTGCCAGCAGCTTAGATGGACTATCCCTCGAGCAGTACGTC. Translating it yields CASSLDGLSLEQYV.

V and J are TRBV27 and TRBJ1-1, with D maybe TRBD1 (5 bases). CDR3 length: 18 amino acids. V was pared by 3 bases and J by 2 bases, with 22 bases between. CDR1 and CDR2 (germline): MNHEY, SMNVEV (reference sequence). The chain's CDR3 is CASSLGPPADWGNTEAFF. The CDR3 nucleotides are TGTGCCAGCAGTTTGGGCCCCCCGGCAGACTGGGGCAACACTGAAGCTTTCTTT.

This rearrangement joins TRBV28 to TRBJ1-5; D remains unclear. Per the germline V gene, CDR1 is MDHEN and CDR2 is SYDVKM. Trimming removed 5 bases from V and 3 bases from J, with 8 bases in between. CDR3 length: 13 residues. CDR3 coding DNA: TGTGCCAGCAGTCTCGGGGTCAATCAGCCCCAGCATTTT. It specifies CASSLGVNQPQHF.

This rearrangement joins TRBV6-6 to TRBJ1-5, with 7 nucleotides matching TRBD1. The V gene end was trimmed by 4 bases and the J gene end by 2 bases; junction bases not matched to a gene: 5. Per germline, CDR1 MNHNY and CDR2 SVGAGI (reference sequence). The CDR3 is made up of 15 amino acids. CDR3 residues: CASSSNRGRNQPQHF. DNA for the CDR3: TGTGCCAGCAGTTCCAACAGGGGACGCAATCAGCCCCAGCATTTT.

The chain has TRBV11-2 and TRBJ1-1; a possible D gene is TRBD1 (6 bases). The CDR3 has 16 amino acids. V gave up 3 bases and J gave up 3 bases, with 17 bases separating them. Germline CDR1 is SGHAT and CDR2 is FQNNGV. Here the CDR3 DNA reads TGTGCCAGCAGCTTTTTCTCCGGGACAACGGACACTGAAGCTTTCTTT. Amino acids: CASSFFSGTTDTEAFF.

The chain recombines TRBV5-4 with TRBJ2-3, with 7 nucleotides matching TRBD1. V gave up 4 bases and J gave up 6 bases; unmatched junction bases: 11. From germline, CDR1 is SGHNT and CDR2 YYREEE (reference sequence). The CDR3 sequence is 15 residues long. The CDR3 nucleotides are TGTGCCAGCAGCCTAGATCAGACAGGGATGGATACGCAGTATTTT. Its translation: CASSLDQTGMDTQYF.

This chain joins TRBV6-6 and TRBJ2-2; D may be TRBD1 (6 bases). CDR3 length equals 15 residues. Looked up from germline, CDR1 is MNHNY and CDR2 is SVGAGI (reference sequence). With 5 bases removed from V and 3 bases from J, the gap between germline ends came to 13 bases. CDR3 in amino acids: CASSASGTYTGELFF. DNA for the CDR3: TGTGCCAGCAGTGCAAGTGGGACATACACCGGGGAGCTGTTTTTT.

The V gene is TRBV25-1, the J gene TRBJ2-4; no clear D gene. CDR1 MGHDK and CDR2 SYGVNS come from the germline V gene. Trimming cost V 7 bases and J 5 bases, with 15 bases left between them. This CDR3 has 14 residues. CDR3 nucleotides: TGTGCCAGCACCCCTAGATCCTTGGAAAACATTCAGTACTTC. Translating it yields CASTPRSLENIQYF.

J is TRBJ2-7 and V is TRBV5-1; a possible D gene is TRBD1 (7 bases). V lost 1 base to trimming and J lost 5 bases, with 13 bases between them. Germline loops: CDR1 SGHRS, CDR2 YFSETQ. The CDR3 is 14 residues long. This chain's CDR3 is CASSLTQGRHEQYF. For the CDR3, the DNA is TGCGCCAGCAGCTTGACACAGGGGAGGCACGAGCAGTACTTC.

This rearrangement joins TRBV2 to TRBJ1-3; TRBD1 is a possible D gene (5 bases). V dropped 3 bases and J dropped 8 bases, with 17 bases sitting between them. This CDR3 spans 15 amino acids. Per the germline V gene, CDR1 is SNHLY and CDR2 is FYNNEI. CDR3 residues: CASSEGAGILHTIYF. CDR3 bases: TGTGCCAGCAGTGAGGGTGCAGGGATTTTACACACCATATATTTT.

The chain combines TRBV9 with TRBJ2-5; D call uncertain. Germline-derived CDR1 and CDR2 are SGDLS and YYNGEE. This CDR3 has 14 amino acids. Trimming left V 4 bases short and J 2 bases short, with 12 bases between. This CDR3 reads CASSPPSGQETQYF. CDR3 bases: TGTGCCAGCAGCCCCCCCAGTGGGCAAGAGACCCAGTACTTC.

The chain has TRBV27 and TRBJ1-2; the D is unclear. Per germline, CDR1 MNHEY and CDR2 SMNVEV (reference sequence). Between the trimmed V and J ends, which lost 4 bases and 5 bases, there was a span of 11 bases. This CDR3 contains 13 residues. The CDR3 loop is CASSSTRIYGYTF. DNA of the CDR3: TGTGCCAGCAGTTCCACTCGTATATATGGCTACACCTTC.

The CDR3 loop reads CASSLFMTGEVAGGLLETQYF. The DNA of the CDR3 is TGTGCCAGCAGTTTATTTATGACGGGTGAAGTAGCGGGAGGGCTTTTAGAGACCCAGTACTTC. The chain uses TRBV28 and TRBJ2-5; the match to TRBD2 covers 11 bases. CDR3 length: 21 residues. With 1 base clipped from V and 4 bases from J, the junction kept 20 bases outside the gene matches. The germline V gene has CDR1 MDHEN and CDR2 SYDVKM.

The CDR3 DNA is TGTGCCAGCAACGGAAACACAGATACGCAGTATTTT. Translated, it gives CASNGNTDTQYF. The chain uses TRBV6-1 and TRBJ2-3, with D uncertain. The V and J ends lost 7 bases and 2 bases respectively, with 7 bases between them. CDR1 and CDR2 (germline): MNHNS, SASEGT. The CDR3 has 12 residues.

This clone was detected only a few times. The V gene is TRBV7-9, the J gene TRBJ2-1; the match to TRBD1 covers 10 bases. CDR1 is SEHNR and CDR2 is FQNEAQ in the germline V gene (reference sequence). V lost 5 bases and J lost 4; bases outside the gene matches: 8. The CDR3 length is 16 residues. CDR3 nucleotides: TGTGCCAGCAGCCCATCCCGGGACAGGGGATACAATGAGCAGTTCTTC. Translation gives CASSPSRDRGYNEQFF.

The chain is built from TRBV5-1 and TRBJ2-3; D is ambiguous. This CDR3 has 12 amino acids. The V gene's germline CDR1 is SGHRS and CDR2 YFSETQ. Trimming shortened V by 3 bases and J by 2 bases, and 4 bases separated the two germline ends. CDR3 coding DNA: TGCGCCAGCAGCTACACCACAGATACGCAGTATTTT. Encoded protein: CASSYTTDTQYF. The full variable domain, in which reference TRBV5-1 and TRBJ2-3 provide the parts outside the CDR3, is KAGVTQTPRYLIKTRGQQVTLSCSPISGHRSVSWYQQTPGQGLQFLFEYFSETQRNKGNFPGRFSGRQFSNSRSEMNVSTLELGDSALYLCASSYTTDTQYFGPGTRLTVL.

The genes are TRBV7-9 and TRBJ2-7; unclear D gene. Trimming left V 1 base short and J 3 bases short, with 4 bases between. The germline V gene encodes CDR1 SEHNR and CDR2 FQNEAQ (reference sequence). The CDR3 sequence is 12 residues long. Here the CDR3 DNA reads TGTGCCAGCAGCTTAGGGTTCTACGAGCAGTACTTC. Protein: CASSLGFYEQYF.

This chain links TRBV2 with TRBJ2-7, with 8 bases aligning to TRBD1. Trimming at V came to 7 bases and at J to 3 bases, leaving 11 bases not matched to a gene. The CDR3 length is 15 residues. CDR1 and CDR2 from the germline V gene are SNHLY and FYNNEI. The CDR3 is CASTYPTGAIYEQYV. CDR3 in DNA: TGTGCCAGCACCTATCCGACAGGGGCGATCTACGAGCAGTACGTC.

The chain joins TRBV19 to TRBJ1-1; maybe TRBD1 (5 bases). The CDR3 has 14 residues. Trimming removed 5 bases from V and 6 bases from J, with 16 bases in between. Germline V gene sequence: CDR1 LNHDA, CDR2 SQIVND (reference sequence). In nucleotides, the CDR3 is TGTGCCAGTAGTGCAGGGAGGGCCGTAGCTGAAGCTTTCTTT. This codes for CASSAGRAVAEAFF.